This T cell receptor (beta chain) was recorded in a study of cytomegalovirus exposure and HLA in healthy donors. Overall study findings and caveats: Earlier analysis yielded a pattern in which most TCR beta V segments were productive about 90% or about 30% of the time. Presence/absence analyses took donor sequencing depth as roughly uniform.

For this clone: What it recognizes is unknown.

The V gene's germline CDR1 is LGHNT and CDR2 FRNRAP. This CDR3 is built from 14 residues. V was pared by 5 bases and J by 5 bases, with 9 bases of the junction left unmatched. PCR was performed using 60 Vbeta and 13 Jbeta primers. Sequencing used immunoSEQ multiplex PCR; TCRdb keeps in-frame clones, though not all of them. There are 120,000 or so clones in the sample; roughly 70% occur only once, and around 4% lies in the top ten. The specimen sequenced was PBMCs. The genes are TRBV12-5 and TRBJ2-7; 7 bases align to TRBD2. The receptor comes from a woman in her 40s in good health and CMV-seronegative. DNA of the CDR3: TGTGCTAGTGGTATGGGGGGGGGTCTCAACGAGCAGTACTTC. It encodes CASGMGGGLNEQYF. The full variable domain, rest sourced from reference TRBV12-5 and TRBJ2-7, is DARVTQTPRHKVTEMGQEVTMRCQPILGHNTVFWYRQTMMQGLELLAYFRNRAPLDDSGMPKDRFSAEMPDATLATLKIQPSEPRDSAVYFCASGMGGGLNEQYFGPGTRLTVT.